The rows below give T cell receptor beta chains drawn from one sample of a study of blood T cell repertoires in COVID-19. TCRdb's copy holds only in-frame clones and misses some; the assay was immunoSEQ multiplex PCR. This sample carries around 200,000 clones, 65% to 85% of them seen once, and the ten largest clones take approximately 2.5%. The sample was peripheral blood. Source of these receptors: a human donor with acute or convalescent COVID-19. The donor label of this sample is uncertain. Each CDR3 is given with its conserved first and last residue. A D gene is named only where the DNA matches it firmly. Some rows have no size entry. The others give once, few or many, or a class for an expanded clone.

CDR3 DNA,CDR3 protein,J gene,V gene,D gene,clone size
TGTGCCAGCAGCTCGACAACAGGGAAGAAGGACAATGAGCAGTTCTTC,CASSSTTGKKDNEQFF,TRBJ2-1,TRBV9,-,-
TGTGCCAGTAGTAAGGGACACATGAACACTGAAGCTTTCTTT,CASSKGHMNTEAFF,TRBJ1-1,TRBV19,-,-
TGCGCCAGCAGCTTCGGACAGGGACATGAAAAACTGTTTTTT,CASSFGQGHEKLFF,TRBJ1-4,TRBV5-1,TRBD1,few
TGTGCCAGCAGCTTAGGAGGGGCGGGGGAAGCTTTCTTT,CASSLGGAGEAFF,TRBJ1-1,TRBV7-9,-,-
TGTGCCTGGAGTGTAGACCCCGGGGGTAGCGGGGGTACGCAGTATTTT,CAWSVDPGGSGGTQYF,TRBJ2-3,TRBV30,TRBD2,-
TGTGCCTGGAGTGTAATCCTCAGGGGGTCTAACACTGAAGCTTTCTTT,CAWSVILRGSNTEAFF,TRBJ1-1,TRBV30,TRBD1,once
TGTGCCAGCAGCCGGGGGGGGACCCAAGAGACCCAGTACTTC,CASSRGGTQETQYF,TRBJ2-5,TRBV7-2,TRBD2,-
TGTGCCAGCAGTGAACACACCGGCTGGACTAGCGTAAACAATGAGCAGTTCTTC,CASSEHTGWTSVNNEQFF,TRBJ2-1,TRBV6-1,TRBD2,-
TGCGCCAGCAGCGAACGGGTCGCGAATACTGAAGCTTTCTTT,CASSERVANTEAFF,TRBJ1-1,TRBV5-1,-,-
TGTGCCAGCAGTTTAAGGGGGCCGGCCCCAACCGGGGAGCTGTTTTTT,CASSLRGPAPTGELFF,TRBJ2-2,TRBV27,TRBD1,-
TGTGCCTTCGACAGGGCCTTGAACACTGAAGCTTTCTTT,CAFDRALNTEAFF,TRBJ1-1,TRBV30,TRBD1,-
TGTGCTAGCAGCCCATCCCCCGGACAGAGCTACGAGCAGTACTTC,CASSPSPGQSYEQYF,TRBJ2-7,TRBV7-7,-,-
TGTGCCAGTAGGATGGCCGGGACAGGGACGAATCAGCCCCAGCATTTT,CASRMAGTGTNQPQHF,TRBJ1-5,TRBV19,TRBD1,-
TGTGCCAGCAGGGGACAGGGCGGCAATTCACCCCTCCACTTT,CASRGQGGNSPLHF,TRBJ1-6,TRBV11-2,TRBD1,-
TGTGCCTGGAGTGTTAAGACAAACACTGAAGCTTTCTTT,CAWSVKTNTEAFF,TRBJ1-1,TRBV30,-,-
TGCAGCGTATCAATTCAGGGGGCAAATACTGAAGCTTTCTTT,CSVSIQGANTEAFF,TRBJ1-1,TRBV29-1,TRBD1,-